Presented here are 6 T cell receptor beta chains from one specimen sequenced in a study of glioma-infiltrating T cells after dendritic cell vaccination. Profiling relied on immunoSEQ multiplex PCR, and the TCRdb table lists in-frame clones only, not all of them. Of 93,000 or so clones listed, roughly 80% are singletons. Sequenced material: blood, taken before dendritic cell vaccination. The origin of the receptors is a human donor with glioblastoma.

A few counts support this clone. The rearrangement uses TRBV6-6 and TRBJ1-1; D unresolved. The CDR3 is made up of 12 amino acids. Trimming took off 6 bases at V and 11 bases at J, with 16 bases between the two ends. Germline V gives CDR1 MNHNY, CDR2 SVGAGI (reference sequence). Here the CDR3 reads CASRAGVEQAFF. CDR3 nucleotide sequence: TGTGCCAGCAGGGCCGGGGTAGAGCAGGCTTTCTTT.

The rearrangement links TRBV6-1 to TRBJ1-1; D gene ambiguous. The V and J ends lost 1 base and 1 base respectively, with 4 bases between them. Germline-derived CDR1 and CDR2 are MNHNS and SASEGT. This CDR3 has 13 residues. CDR3: CASSEVQNTEAFF. The CDR3 nucleotides read TGTGCCAGCAGTGAAGTACAGAACACTGAAGCTTTCTTT.

The chain has TRBV29-1 and TRBJ1-2; TRBD1 matches at 9 bases. CDR3 length: 14 residues. Trimming cost V 5 bases and J 0 bases; bases outside gene matches: 4. Germline-derived CDR1 and CDR2 are SQVTM and ANQGSEA. In DNA, the CDR3 is TGCAGCGTTCCAGGACAGGGGCCTAACTATGGCTACACCTTC. Translated: CSVPGQGPNYGYTF. Variable domain in full (rest from reference TRBV29-1 and TRBJ1-2): SAVISQKPSRDICQRGTSLTIQCQVDSQVTMMFWYRQQPGQSLTLIATANQGSEATYESGFVIDKFPISRPNLTFSTLTVSNMSPEDSSIYLCSVPGQGPNYGYTFGSGTRLTVV.

This rearrangement joins TRBV15 to TRBJ2-1; no definite D call. V shed 7 bases and J shed 0 bases, with 10 bases lying between them. The CDR3 runs 14 residues. Germline CDR1 LNHNV, CDR2 YYDKDF (reference sequence). CDR3 DNA: TGTGCCACCAAAAGCGCAAGCTCCTACAATGAGCAGTTCTTC. Protein: CATKSASSYNEQFF. The whole variable domain, filled in from reference TRBV15 and TRBJ2-1, reads DAMVIQNPRYQVTQFGKPVTLSCSQTLNHNVMYWYQQKSSQAPKLLFHYYDKDFNNEADTPDNFQSRRPNTSFCFLDIRSPGLGDTAMYLCATKSASSYNEQFFGPGTRLTVL.

V usage is TRBV7-9 and J usage is TRBJ2-2, with 7 positions matching TRBD2. Losses at the gene ends were 5 bases for V and 8 bases for J; bases not matched to a gene: 11. CDR3 length: 15 residues. CDR1 is SEHNR and CDR2 is FQNEAQ in the germline V gene (reference sequence). This CDR3 is CASSAPRTRRGELFF. The CDR3 DNA sequence: TGTGCCAGCAGCGCCCCCCGGACTAGAAGGGGGGAGCTGTTTTTT.

V is TRBV28 and J is TRBJ1-1; TRBD1 is a possible D gene (5 bases). Germline V gene sequence: CDR1 MDHEN, CDR2 SYDVKM. V was cut by 2 bases and J by 3 bases, with 16 bases left in between. The CDR3 consists of 16 residues. CDR3 in DNA: TGTGCCAGCAGTTTAAGGCAGGGTGCTTATTACACTGAAGCTTTCTTT. Encoded protein: CASSLRQGAYYTEAFF.